A single sample gave rise to the 32 T cell receptor beta chains below, sequenced in a study of CD8 T cells in Susac syndrome. Random hexamers were used to reverse transcribe an amount of about 0.45 to 1 ug RNA. A single record per CDR3 protein comes from TCRdb applying MiXCR to the immunoSEQ multiplex PCR reads. The sample yields approximately 170,000 distinct CDR3 sequences, around 92% seen once. Sequenced material: CD4+ T cells from PBMCs. The receptors here all came from a human donor in good health.

This clonotype was detected only once. V usage is TRBV7-2 and J usage is TRBJ2-7, with 7 bases aligning to TRBD2. From germline, CDR1 is SGHTA and CDR2 FQGNSA. There are 15 residues in the CDR3. V was pared by 5 bases and J by 4 bases, with 11 bases of the junction left unmatched. The CDR3 reads CASSRRESKNYEQYF. CDR3 DNA sequence: TGTGCCAGCAGCCGGCGGGAGAGCAAGAATTACGAGCAGTACTTC. Full variable domain (outside the CDR3, taken from reference TRBV7-2 and TRBJ2-7): GAGVSQSPSNKVTEKGKDVELRCDPISGHTALYWYRQSLGQGLEFLIYFQGNSAPDKSGLPSDRFSAERTGGSVSTLTIQRTQQEDSAVYLCASSRRESKNYEQYFGPGTRLTVT.

The chain couples TRBV24-1 to TRBJ1-2; D not resolved. Germline assignment: CDR1 KGHDR and CDR2 SFDVKD. Trimming pared 6 bases from V and 3 bases from J, leaving 7 bases between. There are 12 residues in the CDR3. The chain's CDR3 is CATSPDDYGYTF. CDR3 DNA: TGTGCCACCAGTCCCGATGACTATGGCTACACCTTC.

The chain links TRBV29-1 to TRBJ2-5; 7 bases are shared with TRBD1. CDR1 is SQVTM and CDR2 is ANQGSEA in the germline V gene. With V trimmed by 7 bases and J by 3 bases, 8 bases remained unmatched. This CDR3 is built from 13 residues. The CDR3 nucleotides are TGCAGCGGTAGTAGGGGGCAGGAAGAGACCCAGTACTTC. Translated: CSGSRGQEETQYF.

The chain links TRBV20-1 to TRBJ2-7; 9 nucleotides match TRBD1. The germline V gene encodes CDR1 DFQATT and CDR2 SNEGSKA (reference sequence). Trimming removed 6 bases from V and 6 bases from J; junction bases left unmatched: 12. The CDR3 length is 14 residues. DNA of the CDR3: TGCAGTGCCCCTCCCGGGACAGGGACGGGCGAGCAGTACTTC. Translated, it gives CSAPPGTGTGEQYF.

In the case of this clonotype: One end of the junction varies from germline; a read error may be responsible. The rearrangement joins TRBV27 to TRBJ1-1; TRBD1 aligns across 9 bases. CDR1 MNHEY and CDR2 SMNVEV come from the germline V gene (reference sequence). The CDR3 totals 14 residues. The CDR3 here is CASRPQGANTEASF. The DNA of the CDR3 is TGTGCCAGCAGGCCACAGGGGGCGAACACTGAAGCTTCCTTT.

The count of this clonotype is one. This chain links TRBV29-1 with TRBJ2-7, with D uncertain. The CDR3 consists of 12 residues. Between the trimmed V and J ends, which lost 4 bases and 3 bases, there was a span of 10 bases. Germline-derived CDR1 and CDR2 are SQVTM and ANQGSEA. In DNA, the CDR3 is TGCAGCGTTGCTGGGGAAAGCTACGAGCAGTACTTC. Translated: CSVAGESYEQYF.

The chain combines TRBV19 with TRBJ1-5; a possible D gene is TRBD1 (6 bases). The germline CDR1 and CDR2 sequences are LNHDA and SQIVND (reference sequence). V gave up 7 bases and J gave up 5 bases, with 18 bases separating them. This CDR3 is built from 15 residues. CDR3 region: CASTPEGGHYQPQHF. The CDR3 bases are TGTGCCAGTACCCCTGAAGGGGGGCACTATCAGCCCCAGCATTTT.

This clonotype was recorded once. V usage is TRBV6-5 and J usage is TRBJ2-1; possibly TRBD1 or TRBD2 for D (5 bases each). The CDR3 loop spans 15 amino acids. CDR1 and CDR2 from the germline V gene are MNHEY and SVGAGI. The V gene lost 5 bases and the J gene lost 0 bases, with 11 bases spanning the gap. This CDR3 is CASSPGTLSYNEQFF. CDR3 coding DNA: TGTGCCAGCAGTCCGGGGACGCTCTCCTACAATGAGCAGTTCTTC.

The chain employs TRBV6-5 and TRBJ2-7, with D maybe TRBD2 (6 bases). This CDR3 is built from 16 residues. Germline CDR1 MNHEY, CDR2 SVGAGI. Trimming took off 0 bases at V and 8 bases at J, with 20 bases between the two ends. CDR3 sequence (DNA): TGTGCCAGCAGTTACTCTTTTATGGAGGGCTTCCTCAAGCAGTACTTC. This encodes CASSYSFMEGFLKQYF.

The chain links TRBV20-1 to TRBJ1-5; D is possibly TRBD1 (5 bases). The V end lost 3 bases, the J end lost 3 bases, and 12 bases lay between the germline ends. There are 14 residues in the CDR3. The germline gives CDR1 DFQATT, CDR2 SNEGSKA (reference sequence). CDR3 in DNA: TGCAGTGCTAGGGAGACAGACTCCAATCAGCCCCAGCATTTT. Translation gives CSARETDSNQPQHF.

The genes are TRBV20-1 and TRBJ2-5; tentative D call: TRBD2 (5 bases). This CDR3 spans 14 amino acids. V lost 2 bases to trimming and J lost 4 bases, with 14 bases between them. Germline CDR1 reads DFQATT; CDR2 reads SNEGSKA (reference sequence). The chain's CDR3 is CSARPPGVLETQYF. DNA of the CDR3: TGCAGTGCTAGACCTCCCGGGGTTCTAGAGACCCAGTACTTC.

This chain connects TRBV9 to TRBJ2-1; 14 positions agree with TRBD2. J was trimmed by 9 bases and V by 4 bases; bases with no gene match: 12. Per the germline V gene, CDR1 is SGDLS and CDR2 is YYNGEE. This CDR3 has 17 amino acids. CDR3 protein: CASSIAGTSGSGGEQFF. In DNA form, the CDR3 reads TGTGCCAGCAGCATCGCCGGGACTAGCGGGAGTGGGGGTGAGCAGTTCTTC.

The chain joins TRBV7-2 to TRBJ2-5; 7 bases line up with TRBD2. CDR3 size: 14 residues. J was trimmed by 5 bases and V by 2 bases; bases with no gene match: 5. CDR1 is SGHTA and CDR2 is FQGNSA in the germline V gene. For the CDR3, the DNA is TGTGCCAGCAGCTTACTCGCGGGGGATGAGACCCAGTACTTC. It specifies CASSLLAGDETQYF.

The V gene is TRBV20-1, the J gene TRBJ2-5; 8 bases are shared with TRBD1. Germline V gene sequence: CDR1 DFQATT, CDR2 SNEGSKA (reference sequence). This CDR3 comprises 14 residues. With 1 base clipped from V and 3 bases from J, the junction kept 4 bases outside the gene matches. CDR3 amino acids: CSARGTTGEETQYF. CDR3 sequence (DNA): TGCAGTGCTAGAGGAACGACAGGGGAAGAGACCCAGTACTTC.

This clonotype came up once. The CDR3 is CSARLDPKLFF. In DNA, the CDR3 is TGCAGTGCCCGGCTAGACCCTAAACTGTTTTTT. The V gene is TRBV20-1, the J gene TRBJ1-4; D gene unclear. Germline V gene sequence: CDR1 DFQATT, CDR2 SNEGSKA (reference sequence). Trimming cost V 6 bases and J 11 bases, with 13 bases left between them. This CDR3 spans 11 amino acids.

V gene TRBV6-5 combines with J gene TRBJ2-3; the D gene is possibly TRBD2 (5 bases). V was trimmed by 2 bases and J by 8 bases, leaving 8 bases between them. The CDR3 length is 12 residues. The germline V gene encodes CDR1 MNHEY and CDR2 SVGAGI. CDR3 bases: TGTGCCAGCAGTTACCGGACTGGTACGCAGTATTTT. Translating it yields CASSYRTGTQYF.

This chain connects TRBV4-3 to TRBJ1-4; D remains unclear. Germline assignment: CDR1 LGHNA and CDR2 YSLEER. The V gene lost 0 bases and the J gene lost 4 bases, with 9 bases spanning the gap. The CDR3 extends over 15 amino acids. The CDR3 DNA follows: TGCGCCAGCAGCCAAGATGCGGGGAGTAATGAAAAACTGTTTTTT. As protein: CASSQDAGSNEKLFF.

The genes are TRBV20-1 and TRBJ1-1; TRBD1 is a possible D gene (5 bases). Germline-derived CDR1 and CDR2 are DFQATT and SNEGSKA (reference sequence). The CDR3 loop spans 14 amino acids. Trimming removed 4 bases from V and 1 base from J, with 13 bases in between. CDR3 in DNA: TGCAGTGCTACTTTGGGGGGGAGGAACACTGAAGCTTTCTTT. This codes for CSATLGGRNTEAFF.

V gene TRBV12-3 or TRBV12-4 combines with J gene TRBJ2-3; D possibly corresponds to TRBD1 (6 bases). The CDR3 loop spans 15 amino acids. V was trimmed by 3 bases and J by 2 bases, leaving 12 bases between them. CDR3 sequence reads: CASSFEGVLTDTQYF. The CDR3, as DNA: TGTGCCAGCAGTTTTGAGGGGGTACTCACAGATACGCAGTATTTT.

This clonotype was seen more than once but under ten times. The V gene is TRBV7-2, the J gene TRBJ1-5, with D uncertain. The CDR3 length is 13 residues. From germline, CDR1 is SGHTA and CDR2 FQGNSA. The V gene lost 5 bases and the J gene lost 4 bases, with 9 bases spanning the gap. The CDR3 DNA follows: TGTGCCAGCAGCGACGGTCGAAATCAGCCCCAGCATTTT. Protein: CASSDGRNQPQHF.

The chain carries TRBV5-1 and TRBJ2-5; D is perhaps TRBD1 (6 bases). The CDR3 runs to 14 residues. V gave up 4 bases and J gave up 3 bases, with 13 bases separating them. The germline gives CDR1 SGHRS, CDR2 YFSETQ. The CDR3 region has the DNA TGCGCCAGCAGCCCACAGGGTGGCGAAGAGACCCAGTACTTC. Protein product: CASSPQGGEETQYF.

The rearrangement links TRBV29-1 to TRBJ1-4, with 9 bases identical to TRBD1. CDR3 length: 13 residues. CDR1 and CDR2 (germline): SQVTM, ANQGSEA. V dropped 7 bases and J dropped 4; count of bases not matched to a gene: 4. CDR3: CSGRTGVNEKLFF. DNA of the CDR3: TGCAGCGGGAGGACAGGGGTTAATGAAAAACTGTTTTTT. Full variable domain (outside the CDR3, taken from reference TRBV29-1 and TRBJ1-4): SAVISQKPSRDICQRGTSLTIQCQVDSQVTMMFWYRQQPGQSLTLIATANQGSEATYESGFVIDKFPISRPNLTFSTLTVSNMSPEDSSIYLCSGRTGVNEKLFFGSGTQLSVL.

The rearrangement uses TRBV5-1 and TRBJ2-7; tentative D call: TRBD2 (5 bases). From germline, CDR1 is SGHRS and CDR2 YFSETQ. The CDR3 covers 16 residues. Trimming pared 0 bases from V and 1 base from J, leaving 14 bases between. CDR3: CASSLALLGGSYEQYF. The CDR3 nucleotides read TGCGCCAGCAGCTTGGCCCTACTAGGCGGTTCCTACGAGCAGTACTTC.

CDR3 amino acids: CASSLSTMRNIQYF. CDR3 nucleotide sequence: TGTGCCAGCAGCTTAAGTACTATGAGAAACATTCAGTACTTC. The genes are TRBV7-2 and TRBJ2-4; no clear D. Germline CDR1 reads SGHTA; CDR2 reads FQGNSA. Trimming took off 2 bases at V and 6 bases at J, with 11 bases between the two ends. The length of the CDR3 is 14 residues.

This clonotype was detected only once. V gene TRBV28 combines with J gene TRBJ1-6; maybe TRBD1 (5 bases). Trimming removed 10 bases from V and 0 bases from J, with 19 bases in between. CDR3 length: 17 amino acids. The germline gives CDR1 MDHEN, CDR2 SYDVKM. The CDR3 DNA reads TGTGCCACCACCGGGACCGCCAGGAGCTCCTATAATTCACCCCTCCACTTT. Residues: CATTGTARSSYNSPLHF.

This clonotype was seen a few times. The chain employs TRBV11-2 and TRBJ2-5, with TRBD2 matching over 7 bases. Germline loops: CDR1 SGHAT, CDR2 FQNNGV. After removal of 1 base from V and 1 base from J, the junction contained 0 bases not matched to a gene. The CDR3 has 14 residues. CDR3 loop: CASSLGGGQETQYF. In DNA, the CDR3 is TGTGCCAGCAGCTTAGGGGGGGGCCAAGAGACCCAGTACTTC.

The chain uses TRBV2 and TRBJ1-4; D is unresolved. Germline V lookup: CDR1 SNHLY, CDR2 FYNNEI. V shed 6 bases and J shed 11 bases, with 22 bases lying between them. The CDR3 contains 15 residues. The CDR3 reads CASSVHPGPAVKLFF. CDR3 DNA sequence: TGTGCCAGCAGCGTCCACCCGGGCCCAGCAGTGAAACTGTTTTTT.

The chain carries TRBV29-1 and TRBJ2-1; possible D gene TRBD1, 6 bases. This CDR3 contains 13 residues. In germline, CDR1 is SQVTM, CDR2 ANQGSEA. V lost 7 bases to trimming and J lost 0 bases, with 10 bases between them. CDR3 DNA: TGCAGCGCCCAACAGGGCTCCTACAATGAGCAGTTCTTC. Translation: CSAQQGSYNEQFF.

The chain uses TRBV29-1 and TRBJ2-7; a possible D gene is TRBD1 (6 bases). The germline gives CDR1 SQVTM, CDR2 ANQGSEA. V lost 4 bases, J lost 2 bases, and 9 bases lay in between. The CDR3 is made up of 12 amino acids. CDR3 in DNA: TGCAGCGTTGCCAGGGGACCCTACGAGCAGTACTTC. Translated: CSVARGPYEQYF.

The gene calls are TRBV28 and TRBJ1-4; the D is unclear. The CDR3 has 13 residues. The germline gives CDR1 MDHEN, CDR2 SYDVKM. V was shortened by 4 bases and J by 8 bases, with 11 bases between the two germline ends. The CDR3 loop reads CASSSQRREKLFF. Here the CDR3 DNA reads TGTGCCAGCAGTTCACAGCGTCGAGAAAAACTGTTTTTT.

The genes are TRBV28 and TRBJ1-1, with a tentative D call TRBD1 (6 bases). The CDR3 length is 13 residues. Germline-derived CDR1 and CDR2 are MDHEN and SYDVKM. V was trimmed by 5 bases and J by 5 bases, leaving 12 bases between them. CDR3: CASSTIRGTEAFF. The DNA for the CDR3 is TGTGCCAGCAGTACAATTAGGGGGACTGAAGCTTTCTTT.

This chain joins TRBV20-1 and TRBJ1-1; tentatively, D is TRBD1 (5 bases). The CDR3 is 15 amino acids. From germline, CDR1 is DFQATT and CDR2 SNEGSKA (reference sequence). The V and J ends lost 1 base and 5 bases respectively, with 17 bases between them. The CDR3 here is CSARGQISGGTEAFF. The CDR3 coding sequence is TGCAGTGCTAGAGGACAGATAAGTGGAGGTACTGAAGCTTTCTTT.